The rows below give T cell receptor beta chains drawn from one sample of a study of blood T cell repertoires in COVID-19. Sequencing used immunoSEQ multiplex PCR; TCRdb keeps in-frame clones, though not all of them. The data contain around 46,000 clones, roughly 88% of them singletons. The sequenced material came from peripheral blood. These receptors all come from a human donor in a cohort sampled during active COVID-19. The donor label of this sample is uncertain. CDR3s include the opening cysteine and the closing phenylalanine or tryptophan. Each record gives: CDR3 length, D gene, V gene, clone size, J gene, CDR3 protein, CDR3 DNA. D genes are given only for firm matches. Clone sizes are given selectively: once, few, many, or a class where the clone is expanded.

>15|.|TRBV5-1|.|TRBJ1-5
CASSLDPGTNQPQHF
TGCGCCAGCAGCTTGGACCCAGGAACCAATCAGCCCCAGCATTTT
>16|TRBD1|TRBV5-4|.|TRBJ1-4
CASSAPSAGGFEKLFF
TGTGCCAGCAGCGCCCCCTCGGCAGGGGGCTTTGAAAAACTGTTTTTT
>13|.|TRBV5-1|.|TRBJ1-6
CASSREYNSPLHF
TGCGCCAGCAGCAGGGAGTATAATTCACCCCTCCACTTT
>13|.|TRBV7-3|.|TRBJ2-2
CASSLLATGELFF
TGTGCCAGCAGCTTACTGGCCACCGGGGAGCTGTTTTTT
>15|.|TRBV4-3|.|TRBJ2-2
CASSRAPLNTGELFF
TGCGCCAGCAGCCGAGCCCCCTTGAACACCGGGGAGCTGTTTTTT
>17|TRBD1|TRBV2|.|TRBJ1-5
CASSGGTGSYSNQPQHF
TGTGCCAGCAGCGGAGGGACAGGGAGCTATAGCAATCAGCCCCAGCATTTT
>13|.|TRBV30|.|TRBJ2-1
CAWSPPGLNEQFF
TGTGCCTGGAGTCCCCCGGGACTCAATGAGCAGTTCTTC
>13|TRBD1|TRBV4-1|.|TRBJ1-2
CASSLDRGHGYTF
TGCGCCAGCAGCCTCGACAGGGGGCACGGCTACACCTTC
>15|.|TRBV14|.|TRBJ2-2
CASSQRTFGTGELFF
TGTGCCAGCAGCCAAAGGACATTCGGCACCGGGGAGCTGTTTTTT
>16|.|TRBV6-1|.|TRBJ2-7
CASSVGLAATGYEQYF
TGTGCCAGCAGTGTCGGTTTGGCAGCGACGGGTTACGAGCAGTACTTC
>14|TRBD2|TRBV9|few|TRBJ2-3
CASSVSGGGDTQYF
TGTGCCAGCAGCGTTAGCGGGGGGGGAGATACGCAGTATTTT
>16|TRBD2|TRBV9|.|TRBJ2-2
CASSGRVGGDTGELFF
TGTGCCAGCAGTGGGAGGGTCGGGGGAGACACCGGGGAGCTGTTTTTT
>12|.|TRBV19|.|TRBJ1-4
CASSIERRGLFF
TGTGCCAGTAGTATAGAAAGGAGGGGACTGTTTTTT
>15|TRBD2|TRBV9|.|TRBJ2-1
CASSDSGSSYNEQFF
TGTGCCAGCAGCGATAGCGGGAGCTCCTACAATGAGCAGTTCTTC
>11|.|TRBV5-1|.|TRBJ1-4
CASSLNEKLFF
TGCGCCAGCAGCCTAAATGAAAAACTGTTTTTT
>15|TRBD1|TRBV7-3|.|TRBJ2-1
CASSLSGTGGNEQFF
TGTGCCAGCAGCTTAAGCGGGACAGGTGGAAATGAGCAGTTCTTC
>12|.|TRBV12-3/TRBV12-4|.|TRBJ2-1
CTSGSSYNEQFF
TGTACCTCGGGAAGCTCCTACAATGAGCAGTTCTTC
>19|.|TRBV4-2|.|TRBJ1-2
CASSQDLTLRRGAGYGYTF
TGTGCCAGCAGCCAAGATCTGACGCTGAGGAGGGGTGCAGGCTATGGCTACACCTTC
>19|.|TRBV6-2/TRBV6-3|.|TRBJ2-7
CASSYSPADTGIPGDEQYF
TGTGCCAGCAGTTACTCCCCCGCCGATACAGGTATCCCCGGAGACGAGCAGTACTTC
>13|.|TRBV9|.|TRBJ1-2
CASSVEAGYGYTF
TGTGCCAGCAGCGTAGAGGCAGGGTATGGCTACACCTTC
>17|.|TRBV9|.|TRBJ2-2
CASSVGRWGANTGELFF
TGTGCCAGCAGCGTAGGACGGTGGGGGGCGAACACCGGGGAGCTGTTTTTT
>14|.|TRBV5-3|.|TRBJ2-7
CARSWLADGNEQYF
TGTGCCAGAAGCTGGTTAGCGGATGGAAACGAGCAGTACTTC
>15|.|TRBV11-1|.|TRBJ2-7
CASSPRPGREYEQYF
TGTGCCAGCAGCCCACGACCGGGAAGGGAGTACGAGCAGTACTTC
>13|.|TRBV27|.|TRBJ1-5
CASSASGSQPQHF
TGTGCCAGCAGTGCTAGTGGAAGTCAGCCCCAGCATTTT
>17|TRBD2|TRBV9|.|TRBJ2-3
CASSVAPVRGAADTQYF
TGTGCCAGCAGCGTAGCGCCTGTGCGGGGGGCGGCAGATACGCAGTATTTT
>14|.|TRBV18|.|TRBJ2-2
CASSPAGDTGELFF
TGTGCCAGCTCACCGGCCGGAGACACCGGGGAGCTGTTTTTT
>14|TRBD2|TRBV2|.|TRBJ2-1
CASSASGRGDEQFF
TGTGCCAGCAGTGCTAGCGGGAGGGGAGATGAGCAGTTCTTC
>13|.|TRBV19|.|TRBJ1-5
CASAGKTPQPQHF
TGTGCCAGTGCGGGTAAGACCCCCCAGCCCCAGCATTTT
>15|TRBD2|TRBV30|.|TRBJ2-7
CAWSVPSGGAYEQYF
TGTGCCTGGAGTGTACCCAGCGGGGGAGCCTACGAGCAGTACTTC
>15|TRBD1|TRBV29-1|.|TRBJ2-1
CSVEVRQGLGNEQFF
TGCAGCGTTGAAGTACGACAGGGTTTAGGGAATGAGCAGTTCTTC
>14|TRBD2|TRBV20-1|.|TRBJ2-3
CSASLTSGMDTQYF
TGCAGTGCTAGTTTGACTAGCGGAATGGATACGCAGTATTTT
>15|TRBD2|TRBV6-4|.|TRBJ2-3
CASSLAGGLTDTQYF
TGTGCCAGCAGCCTAGCGGGGGGACTCACAGATACGCAGTATTTT